The present entry profiles one TCR beta chain with its context. The sample originates from a study of blood T cell repertoires in COVID-19. About the study: Sites in the United States, Italy and Spain provided acute and convalescent COVID-19 samples. T cells, B-cell-depleted T cells, or PBMCs supplied cDNA or gDNA.

V shed 6 bases, J shed 3 bases, and the junction held 12 bases outside the gene matches. This CDR3 comprises 16 residues. Germline V CDR1 and CDR2: KGHSH, LQKENI. Per the study methods: Scientists estimated how many nucleated cells there were by amplifying reference gene primers. Libraries were prepared by immunoSEQ multiplex PCR; TCRdb keeps only in-frame clonotypes and omits some of them. V and J calls and clone size are copied from that table; D and trimming were computed from the DNA. The table records under 65,000 clones, about 90% of them present only once. The chain combines TRBV18 with TRBJ2-3, with TRBD1 identical over 7 bases. The sample comprised peripheral blood. This TCR derives from a man in his 60s with acute or convalescent COVID-19. The CDR3 DNA follows: TGTGCCAGCTCCCCTGACAGGGTGAGGGGTACAGATACGCAGTATTTT. Translated: CASSPDRVRGTDTQYF. Full variable domain (rest looked up from reference TRBV18 and TRBJ2-3): NAGVMQNPRHLVRRRGQEARLRCSPMKGHSHVYWYRQLPEEGLKFMVYLQKENIIDESGMPKERFSAEFPKEGPSILRIQQVVRGDSAAYFCASSPDRVRGTDTQYFGPGTRLTVL.